This T cell receptor beta chain emerged from a study of T cell responses to AZD1222 COVID-19 vaccine. About the study: Second-dose timings of about 4 or about 12 weeks were pooled.

The ends were cut back, 4 bases at V and 5 bases at J, with 20 bases in the middle. This CDR3 is built from 16 residues. Germline CDR1 MGHRA, CDR2 YSYEKL. Study conclusions and caveats: Within unmutated variant regions lay the reported targets of nearly half of spike-specific TCRs.

The table came from immunoSEQ multiplex PCR; TCRdb's copy has only in-frame clones and leaves some out. The repertoire holds 150,000 to 200,000 clones, with around 94% as singletons. Regarding this clone: Its antigen is unknown.

This TCR was sampled from an adult in good health. Sequencing used peripheral blood, obtained on day 0 of AZD1222 vaccination. The chain links TRBV4-1 to TRBJ2-5; D assignment may be TRBD1 or TRBD2 (6 bases each). The CDR3 region has the DNA TGCGCCAGCAGCCTCGAGGGGGGTACTAGACTGGAGACCCAGTACTTC. Residues: CASSLEGGTRLETQYF.